Presented here are 30 T cell receptor beta chains from one specimen sequenced in a study of CD8 T cells in cerebrospinal fluid in Alzheimer's disease. TCRdb reworked the 10x single-cell sequencing reads into one entry per CDR3 protein, no DNA. Its table lists over a thousand distinct CDR3 sequences. The specimen was cerebrospinal fluid. The receptors stem from a human donor with mild cognitive impairment.

The V and J genes are TRBV15 and TRBJ1-5. This CDR3 has 12 amino acids. Germline V CDR1 and CDR2: LNHNV, YYDKDF (reference sequence). The CDR3 loop reads CATSRHTLPQHF.

This clonotype is deemed medium-sized by its frequency. The chain recombines TRBV5-4 with TRBJ2-1; without DNA, the TCRdb call of TRBD2 cannot be checked. CDR3 length equals 13 residues. Germline-derived CDR1 and CDR2 are SGHNT and YYREEE (reference sequence). The chain's CDR3 is CASSSLLMNEQFF.

The chain uses TRBV28 and TRBJ1-2. In germline, CDR1 is MDHEN, CDR2 SYDVKM. The CDR3 sequence is 13 residues long. CDR3 region: CASRPEVNYGYTF.

Its frequency marks this clonotype as medium-sized (0.01 to 0.1%). CDR3 residues: CATSDFNTLTGELFF. This sequence joins TRBV24-1 and TRBJ2-2. The CDR3 length is 15 residues. Germline V CDR1 and CDR2: KGHDR, SFDVKD.

The gene calls are TRBV13 and TRBJ2-1; checking the TCRdb D call of TRBD1 is not possible without DNA. The length of the CDR3 is 15 residues. The germline gives CDR1 PRHDT, CDR2 FYEKMQ (reference sequence). The CDR3 loop is CASIGAAGNHNEQFF. Using reference TRBV13 and TRBJ2-1 for the parts outside the CDR3, the full variable domain is AAGVIQSPRHLIKEKRETATLKCYPIPRHDTVYWYQQGPGQDPQFLISFYEKMQSDKGSIPDRFSAQQFSDYHSELNMSSLELGDSALYFCASIGAAGNHNEQFFGPGTRLTVL.

This clonotype ranks as medium-sized in terms of frequency. The chain links TRBV6-5 to TRBJ2-4. This CDR3 is built from 15 residues. Germline V lookup: CDR1 MNHEY, CDR2 SVGAGI. CDR3 region: CASSPRHLAKNIQYF.

Its frequency marks this clonotype as large (0.1 to 1%). J is TRBJ2-2 and V is TRBV5-6; no DNA is available, so the TRBD2 call from TCRdb remains unchecked. The germline CDR1 and CDR2 sequences are SGHDT and YYEEEE. This CDR3 is built from 14 residues. The CDR3 loop is CASLAGPNTGELFF. Together with reference TRBV5-6 and TRBJ2-2, the CDR3 gives the full variable domain: DAGVTQSPTHLIKTRGQQVTLRCSPKSGHDTVSWYQQALGQGPQFIFQYYEEEERQRGNFPDRFSGHQFPNYSSELNVNALLLGDSALYLCASLAGPNTGELFFGEGSRLTVL.

The chain links TRBV4-1 to TRBJ2-7. Per germline, CDR1 MGHRA and CDR2 YSYEKL. The CDR3 consists of 14 residues. The chain's CDR3 is CASSQVPGPYEQYF.

This clonotype is classed as medium-sized by frequency. The rearrangement joins TRBV6-2 or TRBV6-3 to TRBJ2-1; TCRdb's D gene call, TRBD2, goes unchecked for lack of DNA. Germline lookup yields CDR1 MNHEY and CDR2 SVGEGT. This CDR3 is 16 amino acids long. CDR3 protein: CASSYGGASSYNEQFF.

The chain links TRBV19 to TRBJ1-1. The germline CDR1 and CDR2 sequences are LNHDA and SQIVND (reference sequence). This CDR3 region has 13 residues. The CDR3 reads CASSMDEGTEAFF.

According to its frequency, this clonotype is large. V is TRBV5-1 and J is TRBJ2-3; TCRdb designates TRBD2, a call that cannot be tested without DNA. Germline assignment: CDR1 SGHRS and CDR2 YFSETQ. The CDR3 is 13 amino acids. Here the CDR3 reads CASSFYSGDTQYF.

The V call is TRBV5-1, the J call TRBJ1-1; without DNA, the TCRdb call of TRBD1 cannot be checked. The CDR3 loop spans 16 amino acids. Germline CDR1 and CDR2: SGHRS and YFSETQ. CDR3 sequence: CASSGMGVSANTEAFF.

This clonotype is identified as medium-sized (0.01 to 0.1%) from frequency. The V call is TRBV28, the J call TRBJ2-7; TCRdb returns TRBD1, unconfirmable since there is no DNA. The CDR3 runs 12 residues. The V gene's germline CDR1 is MDHEN and CDR2 SYDVKM. CDR3: CASSDRGYEQYF.

This rearrangement joins TRBV5-3 to TRBJ1-4; with no DNA, the TCRdb D assignment of TRBD1 cannot be verified. TRBV5-3 is designated an ORF whose function remains uncertain. This CDR3 spans 13 amino acids. Here the CDR3 reads CARSPRTAGKLFF.

Judged by frequency, this clonotype is medium-sized. This CDR3 is CAISDPGTAYEQYF. This rearrangement joins TRBV10-3 to TRBJ2-7; the TCRdb call, TRBD1, lacks DNA for checking. CDR3 size: 14 residues. The germline CDR1 and CDR2 sequences are ENHRY and SYGVKD.

By frequency, this clonotype registers medium-sized (0.01 to 0.1%). The chain joins TRBV28 to TRBJ1-4. Per germline, CDR1 MDHEN and CDR2 SYDVKM. CDR3 length equals 17 residues. CDR3 sequence reads: CASSPDAAAFANEKLFF.

This clonotype is identified as medium-sized from frequency. The CDR3 protein is CASSLVQSTDTQYF. The V call is TRBV5-1, the J call TRBJ2-3. The length of the CDR3 is 14 residues. The germline gives CDR1 SGHRS, CDR2 YFSETQ. Looking up the rest from reference TRBV5-1 and TRBJ2-3 gives the full variable domain: KAGVTQTPRYLIKTRGQQVTLSCSPISGHRSVSWYQQTPGQGLQFLFEYFSETQRNKGNFPGRFSGRQFSNSRSEMNVSTLELGDSALYLCASSLVQSTDTQYFGPGTRLTVL.

V gene TRBV28 combines with J gene TRBJ2-3; TCRdb's D call of TRBD2 is untestable without DNA. Germline-derived CDR1 and CDR2 are MDHEN and SYDVKM. The CDR3 is 16 residues long. The chain's CDR3 is CASSFGTSGTTDTQYF.

The CDR3 loop reads CASTTAGRGGYTF. The chain employs TRBV27 and TRBJ1-2. Germline V gene data show CDR1 as MNHEY and CDR2 as SMNVEV (reference sequence). The CDR3 has 13 amino acids.

This clonotype shows up as medium-sized by frequency. J is TRBJ1-1 and V is TRBV27. Germline V gene sequence: CDR1 MNHEY, CDR2 SMNVEV (reference sequence). This CDR3 contains 15 residues. The CDR3 loop reads CASSLSKRLNTEAFF.

The rearrangement links TRBV16 to TRBJ1-3; without DNA, the TCRdb call of TRBD1 cannot be checked. Germline CDR1 KGHSY, CDR2 FQNENV. The CDR3 contains 14 residues. The CDR3 sequence: CASGRQVSGNTIYF.

The rearrangement links TRBV19 to TRBJ2-7; TCRdb designates TRBD2, a call that cannot be tested without DNA. Germline V lookup: CDR1 LNHDA, CDR2 SQIVND (reference sequence). This CDR3 is 15 amino acids long. CDR3 loop: CASSIWLAGEVEQYF.

Frequency places this clonotype as medium-sized (0.01 to 0.1%). The chain joins TRBV19 to TRBJ1-5; TCRdb calls TRBD1, which cannot be checked without DNA. The CDR3 loop spans 14 amino acids. Germline loops: CDR1 LNHDA, CDR2 SQIVND (reference sequence). CDR3 protein: CASNLDRLGQPQHF.

V is TRBV3-1 and J is TRBJ2-7. This CDR3 has 14 amino acids. Germline loops: CDR1 LGHDT, CDR2 YNNKEL (reference sequence). CDR3 sequence: CASRQRFTSYEQYF.

The chain employs TRBV6-4 and TRBJ2-5; TCRdb's D call, TRBD1, is unchecked because there is no DNA. Germline CDR1 MRHNA, CDR2 SNTAGT. CDR3 length: 15 amino acids. CDR3 protein: CASSAQTGPQETQYF.

By frequency, this clonotype registers medium-sized. This chain links TRBV2 with TRBJ1-4; there is no DNA to check the TCRdb D call of TRBD1. Germline CDR1 SNHLY, CDR2 FYNNEI. CDR3 length: 15 residues. The CDR3 sequence is CASKYGTGAAEKLFF.

V usage is TRBV4-2 and J usage is TRBJ2-7; TCRdb proposes TRBD1, but this gene call is untestable without DNA. Germline V gives CDR1 LGHNA, CDR2 YNFKEQ. The CDR3 has 13 amino acids. This CDR3 reads CASSQGRDSEQYF.

In terms of frequency, this clonotype is medium-sized. V is TRBV7-2 and J is TRBJ1-1; with no DNA, the TCRdb D assignment of TRBD1 cannot be verified. This CDR3 contains 16 residues. Germline loops: CDR1 SGHTA, CDR2 FQGNSA. This CDR3 is CASSLAGTGGVTEAFF.

The gene calls are TRBV5-6 and TRBJ2-4; TCRdb's D call of TRBD2 is untestable without DNA. This CDR3 region has 19 residues. Germline CDR1 is SGHDT and CDR2 is YYEEEE. Here the CDR3 reads CASSLRLAGGPMAKNIQYF.

Judged by frequency, this clonotype is medium-sized. The rearrangement joins TRBV20-1 to TRBJ2-1; TCRdb outputs TRBD1, but without DNA this stays unchecked. The CDR3 contains 14 residues. CDR1 and CDR2 (germline): DFQATT, SNEGSKA (reference sequence). CDR3 residues: CSAPGQGSYNEQFF.